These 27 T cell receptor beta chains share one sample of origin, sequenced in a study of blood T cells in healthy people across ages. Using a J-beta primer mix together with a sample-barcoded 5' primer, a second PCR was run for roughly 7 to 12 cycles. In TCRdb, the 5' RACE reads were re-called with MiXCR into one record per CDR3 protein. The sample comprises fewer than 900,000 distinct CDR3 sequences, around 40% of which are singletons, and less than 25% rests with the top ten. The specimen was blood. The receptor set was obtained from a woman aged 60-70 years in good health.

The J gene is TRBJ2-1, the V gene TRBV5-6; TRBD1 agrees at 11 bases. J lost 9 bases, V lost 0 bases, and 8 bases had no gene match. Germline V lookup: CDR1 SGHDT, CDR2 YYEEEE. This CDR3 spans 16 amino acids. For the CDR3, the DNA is TGTGCCAGCAGCTTGGCCTTGGGACAGGGGGATCGTGAGCAGTTCTTC. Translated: CASSLALGQGDREQFF.

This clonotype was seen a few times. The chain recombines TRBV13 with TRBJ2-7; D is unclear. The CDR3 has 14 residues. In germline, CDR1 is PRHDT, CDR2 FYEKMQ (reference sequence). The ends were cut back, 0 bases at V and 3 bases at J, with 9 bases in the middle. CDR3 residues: CASSLGLRVYEQYF. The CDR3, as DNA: TGTGCCAGCAGCTTAGGCTTAAGGGTCTACGAGCAGTACTTC.

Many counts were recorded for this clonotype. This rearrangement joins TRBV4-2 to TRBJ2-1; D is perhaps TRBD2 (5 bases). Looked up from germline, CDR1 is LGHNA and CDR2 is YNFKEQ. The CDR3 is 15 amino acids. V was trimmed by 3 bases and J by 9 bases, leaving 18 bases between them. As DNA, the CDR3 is TGTGCCAGCAGCCATGGGCGGACGGGTGGGAGTGAGCAGTTCTTC. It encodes CASSHGRTGGSEQFF.

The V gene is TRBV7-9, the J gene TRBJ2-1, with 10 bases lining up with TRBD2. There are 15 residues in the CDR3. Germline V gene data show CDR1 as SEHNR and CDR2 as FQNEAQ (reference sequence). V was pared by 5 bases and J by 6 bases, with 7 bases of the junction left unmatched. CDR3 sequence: CASSIAAGGPNEQFF. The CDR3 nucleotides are TGTGCCAGCAGCATTGCAGCGGGAGGGCCCAATGAGCAGTTCTTC.

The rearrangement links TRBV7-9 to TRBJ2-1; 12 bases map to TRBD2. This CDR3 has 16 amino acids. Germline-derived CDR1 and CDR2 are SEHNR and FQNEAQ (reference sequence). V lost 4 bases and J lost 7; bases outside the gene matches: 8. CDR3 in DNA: TGTGCCAGCAGCTATAGGACTAGCGGGGCGGGGAATGAGCAGTTCTTC. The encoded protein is CASSYRTSGAGNEQFF.

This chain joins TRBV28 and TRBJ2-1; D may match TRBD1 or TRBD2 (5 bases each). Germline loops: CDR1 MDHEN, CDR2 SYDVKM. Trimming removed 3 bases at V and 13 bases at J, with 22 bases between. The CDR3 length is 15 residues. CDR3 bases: TGTGCCAGCAGTTTGCCAGGGAGTATCGGAGAGACCCAGTTCTTC. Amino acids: CASSLPGSIGETQFF.

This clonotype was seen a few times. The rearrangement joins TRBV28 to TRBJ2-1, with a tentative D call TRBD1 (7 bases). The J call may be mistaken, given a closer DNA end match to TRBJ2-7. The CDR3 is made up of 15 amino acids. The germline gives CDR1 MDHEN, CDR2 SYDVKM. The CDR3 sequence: CASSFGGGAYNEQYF. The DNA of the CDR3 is TGTGCCAGCAGTTTTGGAGGGGGCGCCTACAATGAGCAGTACTTC.

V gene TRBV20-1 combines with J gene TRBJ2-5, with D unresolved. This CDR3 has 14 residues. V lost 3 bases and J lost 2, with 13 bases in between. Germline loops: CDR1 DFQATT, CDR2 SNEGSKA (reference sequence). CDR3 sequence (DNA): TGCAGTGCTAGGGCCTCGTTCGCGCAAGAGACCCAGTACTTC. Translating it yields CSARASFAQETQYF.

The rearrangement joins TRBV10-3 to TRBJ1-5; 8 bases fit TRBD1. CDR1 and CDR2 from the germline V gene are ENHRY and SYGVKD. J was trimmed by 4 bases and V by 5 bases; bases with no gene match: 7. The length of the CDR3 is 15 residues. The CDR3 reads CAISTGQGWNQPQHF. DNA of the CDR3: TGTGCCATCAGTACCGGACAGGGTTGGAATCAGCCCCAGCATTTT.

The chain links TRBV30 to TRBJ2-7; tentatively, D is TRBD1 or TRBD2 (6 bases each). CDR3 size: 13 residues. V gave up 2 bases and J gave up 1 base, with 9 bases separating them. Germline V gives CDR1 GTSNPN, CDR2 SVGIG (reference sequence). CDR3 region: CAWSLGGSYEQYF. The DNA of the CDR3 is TGTGCCTGGAGTTTAGGGGGGTCCTACGAGCAGTACTTC.

CDR3 nucleotides: TGCAGTGCTAGAGTGACAGGGTCCTATGGCTACACCTTC. The encoded protein is CSARVTGSYGYTF. This chain links TRBV20-1 with TRBJ1-2, with 7 nucleotides matching TRBD1. Germline CDR1 and CDR2: DFQATT and SNEGSKA (reference sequence). The CDR3 runs to 13 residues. The junction had 3 bases not matched to a gene; V was cut back by 1 base and J by 4 bases.

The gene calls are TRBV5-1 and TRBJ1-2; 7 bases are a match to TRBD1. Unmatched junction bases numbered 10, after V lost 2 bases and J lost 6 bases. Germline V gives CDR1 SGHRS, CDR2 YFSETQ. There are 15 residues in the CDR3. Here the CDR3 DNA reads TGCGCCAGCAGCTTAACCTCGGGGCAGGGGGATGGCTACACCTTC. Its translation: CASSLTSGQGDGYTF.

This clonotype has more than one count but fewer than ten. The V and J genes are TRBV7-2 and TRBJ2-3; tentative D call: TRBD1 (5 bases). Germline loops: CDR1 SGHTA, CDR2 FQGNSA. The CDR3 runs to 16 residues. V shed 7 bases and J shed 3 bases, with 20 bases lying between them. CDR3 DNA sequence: TGTGCCAGCACCCTCAGCAGGGCTCCCCGGACAGATACGCAGTATTTT. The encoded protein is CASTLSRAPRTDTQYF.

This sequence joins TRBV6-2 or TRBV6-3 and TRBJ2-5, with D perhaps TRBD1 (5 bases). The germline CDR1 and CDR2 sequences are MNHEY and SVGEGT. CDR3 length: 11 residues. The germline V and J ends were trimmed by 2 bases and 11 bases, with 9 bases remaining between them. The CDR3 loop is CASSYLQGQYF. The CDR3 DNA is TGTGCCAGCAGTTACCTCCAGGGTCAGTACTTC.

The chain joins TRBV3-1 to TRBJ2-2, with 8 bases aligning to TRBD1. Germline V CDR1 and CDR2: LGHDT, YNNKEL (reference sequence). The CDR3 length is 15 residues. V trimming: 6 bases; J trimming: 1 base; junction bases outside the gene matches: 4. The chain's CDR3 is CASSNGQGNTGELFF. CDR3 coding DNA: TGTGCCAGCAGTAACGGACAGGGGAACACCGGGGAGCTGTTTTTT. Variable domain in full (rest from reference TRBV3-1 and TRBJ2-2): DTAVSQTPKYLVTQMGNDKSIKCEQNLGHDTMYWYKQDSKKFLKIMFSYNNKELIINETVPNRFSPKSPDKAHLNLHINSLELGDSAVYFCASSNGQGNTGELFFGEGSRLTVL.

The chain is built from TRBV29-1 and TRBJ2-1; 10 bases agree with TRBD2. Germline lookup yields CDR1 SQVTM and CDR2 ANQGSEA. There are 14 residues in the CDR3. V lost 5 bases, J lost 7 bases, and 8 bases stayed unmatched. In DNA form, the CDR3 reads TGCAGCGTTTCTCGGGCTAGCGGGAGTAATGAGCAGTTCTTC. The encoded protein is CSVSRASGSNEQFF.

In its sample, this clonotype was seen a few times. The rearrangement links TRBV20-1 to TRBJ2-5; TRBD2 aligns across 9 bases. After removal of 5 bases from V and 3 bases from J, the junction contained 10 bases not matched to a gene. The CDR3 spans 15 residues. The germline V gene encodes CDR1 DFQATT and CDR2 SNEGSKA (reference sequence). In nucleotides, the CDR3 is TGCAGTGCTCATCTTCCTAGCGGGGCAAAAGAGACCCAGTACTTC. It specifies CSAHLPSGAKETQYF.

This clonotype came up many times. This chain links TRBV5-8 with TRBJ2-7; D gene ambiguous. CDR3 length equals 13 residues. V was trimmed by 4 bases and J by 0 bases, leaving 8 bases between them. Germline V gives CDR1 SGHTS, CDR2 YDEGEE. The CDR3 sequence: CASSGRNSYEQYF. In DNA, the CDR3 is TGTGCCAGCAGCGGACGGAACTCCTACGAGCAGTACTTC.

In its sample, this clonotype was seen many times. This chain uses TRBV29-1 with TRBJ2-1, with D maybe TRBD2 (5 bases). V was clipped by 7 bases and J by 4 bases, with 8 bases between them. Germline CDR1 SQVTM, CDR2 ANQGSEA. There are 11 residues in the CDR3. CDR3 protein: CSEAEYNEQFF. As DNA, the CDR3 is TGCAGCGAAGCGGAATACAATGAGCAGTTCTTC.

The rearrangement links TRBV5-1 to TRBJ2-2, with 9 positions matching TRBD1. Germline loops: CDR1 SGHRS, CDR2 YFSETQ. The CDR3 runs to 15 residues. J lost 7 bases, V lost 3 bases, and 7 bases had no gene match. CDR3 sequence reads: CASSSQGARGGELFF. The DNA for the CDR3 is TGCGCCAGCAGCTCACAGGGGGCGCGCGGCGGGGAGCTGTTTTTT.

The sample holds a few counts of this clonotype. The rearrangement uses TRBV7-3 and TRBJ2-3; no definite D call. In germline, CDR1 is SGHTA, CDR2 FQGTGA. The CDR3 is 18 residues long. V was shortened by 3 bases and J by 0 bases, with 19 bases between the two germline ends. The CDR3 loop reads CASSFDARSVGSTDTQYF. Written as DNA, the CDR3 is TGTGCCAGCAGCTTCGATGCCAGAAGCGTGGGGAGCACAGATACGCAGTATTTT.

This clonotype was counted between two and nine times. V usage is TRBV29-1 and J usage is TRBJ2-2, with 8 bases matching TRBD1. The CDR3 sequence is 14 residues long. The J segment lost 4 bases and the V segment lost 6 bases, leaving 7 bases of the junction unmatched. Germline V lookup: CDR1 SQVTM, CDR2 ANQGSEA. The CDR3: CSVPGTGSTGELFF. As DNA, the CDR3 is TGCAGCGTCCCCGGGACAGGATCCACCGGGGAGCTGTTTTTT.

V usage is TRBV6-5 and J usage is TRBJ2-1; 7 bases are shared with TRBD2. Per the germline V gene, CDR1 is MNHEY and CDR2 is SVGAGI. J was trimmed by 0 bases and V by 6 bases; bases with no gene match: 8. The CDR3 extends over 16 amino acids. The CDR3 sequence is CASRSRLASSYNEQFF. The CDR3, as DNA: TGTGCCAGCAGGTCCAGACTAGCCAGCTCCTACAATGAGCAGTTCTTC.

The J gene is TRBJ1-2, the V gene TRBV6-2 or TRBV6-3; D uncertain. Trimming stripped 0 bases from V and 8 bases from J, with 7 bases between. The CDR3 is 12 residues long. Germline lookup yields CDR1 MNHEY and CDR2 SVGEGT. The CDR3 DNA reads TGTGCCAGCAGTTACTCCGGGTTGGGCTACACCTTC. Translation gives CASSYSGLGYTF.

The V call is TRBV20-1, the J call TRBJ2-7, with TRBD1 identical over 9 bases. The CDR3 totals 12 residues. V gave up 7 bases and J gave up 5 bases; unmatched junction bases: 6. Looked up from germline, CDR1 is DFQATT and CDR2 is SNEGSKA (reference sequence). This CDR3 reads CSGGDRVNEQYF. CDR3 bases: TGCAGTGGAGGGGACAGGGTAAACGAGCAGTACTTC.

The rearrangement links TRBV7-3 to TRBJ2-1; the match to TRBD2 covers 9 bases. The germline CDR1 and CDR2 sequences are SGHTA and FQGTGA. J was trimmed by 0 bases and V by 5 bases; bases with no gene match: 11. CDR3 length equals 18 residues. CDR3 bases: TGTGCCAGCAGCACTGGAGCGGGAGGCTCGAGCTCCTACAATGAGCAGTTCTTC. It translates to CASSTGAGGSSSYNEQFF.

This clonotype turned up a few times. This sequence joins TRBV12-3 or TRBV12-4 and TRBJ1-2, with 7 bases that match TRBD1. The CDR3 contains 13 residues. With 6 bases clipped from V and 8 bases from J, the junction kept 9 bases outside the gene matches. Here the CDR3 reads CASRVQGKQGYTF. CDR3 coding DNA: TGTGCCAGCAGAGTACAGGGGAAGCAAGGCTACACCTTC.